The subject of this entry is one T cell receptor (beta chain). This clonotype was observed a few times. Its antigen is still unknown. There are no base qualities to consult, and no much larger clone falls within one base. Per the publication, the time point label means: newly diagnosed GD, antithyroid drugs for less than 3 months. For both TCR sequencing and RNA sequencing, RNA was extracted from PBMCs using TRIzol. Graves' disease was diagnosed according to American Thyroid Association guidelines. Patients for the study were recruited at an endocrinology department in Xi'an, China. Each patient gave 9 to 10 milliliters of peripheral blood, collected in an EDTA anticoagulant tube. Ficoll Paque Plus density gradient separation was used to isolate PBMCs, and no further T cell sorting was performed. RNA quality was checked with an Agilent 2100 Bioanalyzer and agarose gel, and concentration with a NanoDrop 2000.

Libraries were built with multiplex PCR. TCRdb records Illumina HiSeq 4000 as the sequencer. CDR3 regions were amplified by Arm-PCR with iRepertoire HTBI primers to construct TCR beta libraries. Gel purification was performed on PCR products prior to sequencing. The original pipeline was this. A total of fewer than 65 TRBV and 14 TRBJ segments were identified across samples and were used for gene usage analysis of CDR3 amino acid clonotypes. COPE and FqMerger were used to merge filtered high-quality paired reads into contigs. BLAST was used to align contigs to the IMGT TRBV, TRBD and TRBJ reference genes, and CDR3 was defined following IMGT. Highly expanded clones were defined as clonotypes with a frequency above 0.1%. Shannon entropy served as the measure of repertoire diversity, while the Gini coefficient captured V-J evenness. A clonotype found in more than one individual was treated as public. TCRdb itself trimmed the public reads at Q25 with fastp, ran MiXCR and retained productive beta chains. Rows matching on CDR3 protein sequence are summarized as one entry with the most common DNA and genes. The V and J calls and clone size are TCRdb's, not the authors'. The table for this sample lists hundreds of thousands of distinct CDR3 sequences; less than 15% of them were counted only once. Jointly, the top ten make up roughly 10% of the sample.

This sample is part of a study of regulatory T cells in long-lasting Graves disease (dated by TCRdb to the early 2020s). A note on the overall study: In the newly diagnosed Graves' disease group, patients had been taking antithyroid drugs for less than 3 months. Patients with persistent Graves' disease were compared with patients with newly diagnosed Graves' disease using TCR sequencing and RNA sequencing of peripheral blood. The study was conducted in China and was registered as a clinical trial. A total of roughly 33 samples underwent TCR sequencing: around 13 from persistent and some 20 from newly diagnosed Graves' disease patients.

V is cut by 2 bases and J by 5 bases, and the space between the germline ends is 11 bases. The CDR3, from cysteine to phenylalanine, totals 13 residues. Just CDR3 DNA is preserved here, 39 bases in frame from base 1. Taken from the germline V gene, the CDR1 and CDR2 loops are SGHRS and YFSETQ. The study at large found these results: Patients with persistent disease shared more public clonotypes (roughly 2,900) than newly diagnosed patients did (around 930). Sequencing and analysis were restricted to the TCR beta chain. The small sample size was acknowledged by the authors as a limitation that may reduce accuracy. Persistent disease showed preferential use of TRBV28, TRBJ1-2 and TRBJ2-5, whereas newly diagnosed disease favored TRBV20-1 and TRBJ2-1. Compared with newly diagnosed patients, persistent Graves' disease patients had lower TCR Shannon entropy and fewer highly expanded clones, which suggests clonal expansion. The study examined only peripheral blood because the primary lesion, thyroid tissue, could not be accessed.

The data also belong to a second study, concerning T cells in Graves' hyperthyroidism and ophthalmopathy. The second publication reports: Stable Graves' hyperthyroidism was defined as no progression to ophthalmopathy during 18 months of follow-up. Hyperthyroidism patients were newly diagnosed, had a disease duration of under 2 months, and were aged 18 to 65 years. Exclusion was applied to patients with uncontrolled infections, other autoimmune diseases, pregnancy or lactation. Diagnoses relied on clinical symptoms, serum thyroxine and TRAb, thyroid ultrasound and orbital computed tomography. For the first round of RT-PCR on the TCR CDR3, the HTBI primer set was used together with the Qiagen OneStep RT-PCR kit. Most expanded thyroid clonotypes (frequency above 0.001) were also found in blood, which suggests that blood repertoires may mirror thyroid immune responses. In cross-validation, a model built on a 13 V-J signature told ophthalmopathy apart from stable hyperthyroidism with approximately 90% sensitivity and about 81% specificity, and in testing the same model reached 80%/75%. In validation, the model predicted progression to ophthalmopathy a median of approximately 6.3 months before onset, with approximately 71% sensitivity and nearly 75% specificity. To identify TCR V-J signatures that set the groups apart, the researchers used a discovery cohort of about a hundred patients, made up of roughly 45 with Graves' ophthalmopathy and 55 to 65 with stable Graves' hyperthyroidism. Prospective prediction of ophthalmopathy was tested in an independent validation cohort of about 19 hyperthyroidism patients and 17 patients who later progressed to ophthalmopathy. The 75 to 100 discovery patients were randomly split 7:3 into training and test sets. Thyroid tissue and blood T-cell repertoires from six or seven Graves' hyperthyroidism patients were also compared in the study. Once sampling was done, hyperthyroidism patients were given methimazole at a starting dose of 30 mg daily, whereas ophthalmopathy patients were given high-dose intravenous methylprednisolone. Libraries were constructed in a second round of multiplex PCR, after which size selection and purification were carried out. The libraries were sequenced on an Illumina HiSeq2000 using paired-end 100 bp reads. SOAPnuke was used to process the raw data, with reads discarded if the reads contained adapters or uncalled bases, had a mean Phred below 15, or lacked an exact constant-primer or identifier match. COPE v1.2.5 was used to merge high-quality paired reads, and clonotypes were defined as unique nucleotide sequences. MiTCR v1.1 was used to align clonotypes to the IMGT TRBV, TRBD and TRBJ reference segments. Only V-J combinations with frequency above 0.0001, covering 99% to 99.2% of repertoires, were analysed. The TCS score was defined as the ratio of F50 (clonal expansion) to E x V (chaos), calculated using BLOSUM62-based TCRdist between CDR3 peptides within each V-J. Welch's t-statistics and random forest reduced roughly 540 V-J features to under 15, which were used in a naive Bayes classifier (R e1071). Sample size was not statistically predetermined, and investigators were not blinded to group allocation. The paper describes TCR Vbeta CDR3 sequencing of 135 peripheral blood samples, made up of some 40 ophthalmopathy patients, around 73 hyperthyroidism patients and roughly 17 progressor patients.

Source: peripheral blood mononuclear cells (PBMCs), taken at new diagnosis, from a patient treated with antithyroid drugs. The receptor comes from a man between 25 and 39 years old with Graves disease. Donor details come from another sample of the same person, matched by shared clones. Recombination linked TRBV5-1 to TRBJ2-7; TRBD1 is perhaps the D gene, given 6 matching bases. The CDR3 region has the sequence CASSFNRADEQYF. The bases read TGCGCCAGCAGCTTCAACAGGGCCGACGAGCAGTACTTC.